The rows below give T cell receptor beta chains drawn from one sample of a study of blood T cell repertoires in COVID-19. Generated by immunoSEQ multiplex PCR, the TCRdb table keeps only in-frame clones and is missing some. Among approximately 160,000 clones listed, about 86% were seen once. The sequencing sample was made of peripheral blood. All receptors derive from a woman of 80 years or more with acute or convalescent COVID-19. Both conserved end residues are trimmed from each CDR3.

j_call v_call cdr3_aa
TRBJ1-2 TRBV10-3 AISVQKMEGNGYT
TRBJ1-2 TRBV24-1 ATSLGANYGYT
TRBJ2-1 TRBV3-1/TRBV3-2 ASSQTINQGEQF
TRBJ2-2 TRBV6-6 ASSPDRNTGELF
TRBJ2-7 TRBV21-1 ASSRAISGSLDEQY
TRBJ1-5 TRBV6-2/TRBV6-3 ASSYSGQGTRNQPQH
TRBJ1-2 TRBV27 ASTFTPGVANYGYT
TRBJ1-3 TRBV5-4 ASSLSGSGGSSGNTIY
TRBJ1-1 TRBV7-9 ASSLVRGASTEAF
TRBJ1-6 TRBV3-1/TRBV3-2 ASSQTGTYNSPLH
TRBJ1-1 TRBV14 ASSHKHGVEAF
TRBJ1-3 TRBV13 ASRLSGNTIY
TRBJ1-4 TRBV28 ASYGEKLF
TRBJ2-2 TRBV18 ASSPPFGARNTGELF
TRBJ1-4 TRBV11-2 ASSLGVDGYEKLF
TRBJ2-3 TRBV4-3 ASSQEASDDTDTQY
TRBJ1-2 TRBV18 ASSPVDRVAYT
TRBJ2-1 TRBV7-6 ASSLAGLGVYNEQF
TRBJ1-2 TRBV30 AWSINSRGFGGYT
TRBJ2-3 TRBV3-1/TRBV3-2 ASRTGGGGDTQY
TRBJ2-1 TRBV5-4 ASSLGLYNEQF
TRBJ1-2 TRBV14 ASSPGLYYGYT
TRBJ2-7 TRBV28 ASSLKLGLAVSYEQY
TRBJ2-2 TRBV6-5 ASRRDRAHTGELF
TRBJ1-1 TRBV19 ASSIPTVNTEAF
TRBJ1-4 TRBV6-2/TRBV6-3 ASSYRVATNEKLF
TRBJ1-5 TRBV27 ASSLITGTGNQPQH
TRBJ1-4 TRBV19 ASSMREGNEKLF
TRBJ2-1 TRBV5-1 ASSFRDRGLNEQF
TRBJ2-3 TRBV18 ASSPGTSGRRIDTQY
TRBJ1-2 TRBV4-2 ASSQEEGQGRGYT
TRBJ2-3 TRBV2 ASSGTSGSFSDTQY
TRBJ2-6 TRBV10-3 AISESRGKGSGANVLT